This TCR beta chain was profiled in a study of human thymus T cells (dated by TCRdb to the early 2020s). About the investigation overall: The study characterized TCR alpha and beta repertoires from roughly eight infant thymus samples and a few related peripheral blood samples. The infant donors were about 6 to 244 days old, and the cohort included several males and a couple of females. Here is what the overall study found, with its caveats: V and J gene segment usage appeared biased in both thymic and peripheral blood repertoires. On average, thymus samples gave 750,000 to 1,000,000 unique TCRB clonotypes, whereas blood samples gave some 84,000.

As for this clone: The antigen it recognizes is unknown. Base quality data are lacking; no much larger clone is found one base away.

The donors were immunologically healthy infants in Finland who had open corrective cardiac surgery for congenital heart defects. During surgery, a small roughly 0.45-1 mL aliquot of peripheral blood was collected from four of the eight donors. Genomic DNA from blood samples was extracted from all available leukocytes rather than from a fixed cell number. Erythrocytes were removed from blood with ACK lysis buffer, and the leukocytes were stored as pellets at -70 °C. A QIAsymphony instrument was used to extract genomic DNA from the frozen cell pellets. V drops 5 bases and J drops 9 bases, leaving 13 bases in between. The germline V gene (reference sequence) specifies SSHAT as CDR1 and FNYEAQ as CDR2. Measured from the cysteine to the phenylalanine, the CDR3 is 12 residues long. Only the CDR3 DNA stays, 36 bases, in frame from base 1. The immunoSEQ multiplex PCR assay was used to amplify the TCRB and TCRAD loci from a standardized amount of quality-controlled genomic DNA. The amplicons covered the V(D)J region and were long enough to include the CDR3 and to identify the V and J genes. The commercial immunoSEQ service was used to sequence amplicons on an Illumina platform. From the authors' description of their analysis: Primer bias and sequencing errors were corrected as previously described, and TCRAD and TCRB definitions were based on the IMGT database. immunoSEQ Analyzer 3.0 and VDJTools were used for repertoire analysis, which covered basic statistics, V/J segment usage, diversity estimates, rarefaction and pairwise overlap. Diversity was estimated with Chao1, ChaoE, Efron-Thisted, Shannon and inverse Simpson indices, and also on datasets down-sampled to the smallest sample. Repertoire overlap was assessed by strict matching of CDR3 nucleotide sequence, V gene and J gene, and clustering was done by Jaccard-based multidimensional scaling. TCRdb obtained this table from immuneACCESS and retained in-frame rearrangements with V and J assigned. These tables miss some clones; where compared with another copy, unresolved V genes account for less than half of the shortfall, and the remainder is unexplained. V and J calls plus clone size are reproduced from that table; the DNA served to infer D and trimming. The sample table records roughly 54,000 clones; 85% to 95% of these occur just once. 5.5% to 7% of the sample lies in the top ten.

The chain was built from TRBV7-7 and TRBJ2-5; the D gene is possibly TRBD1 or TRBD2, with 6 bases matching each. The clonotype was recovered from a boy under three years old with a congenital heart defect but otherwise immunologically healthy. Sequencing was done on a sample of blood. The CDR3 reads CASSRKEGAQYF. The DNA sequence follows: TGTGCCAGCAGCCGCAAGGAGGGGGCCCAGTACTTC.